The next 17 T cell receptor beta chains were all read from a single sample in a study of T cells in localized non-small cell lung cancer. Assay: immunoSEQ multiplex PCR; the TCRdb copy retains only in-frame clones and omits some. This repertoire shows around 28,000 clones, around 94% found once; its top ten account for around 0.77%. The specimen was peripheral blood, collected before any cancer treatment. Source of these receptors: a woman aged 40-69 years with stage I lung adenocarcinoma.

This clone was detected only once. The chain has TRBV19 and TRBJ1-5; no clear D. CDR3 size: 15 residues. CDR1 is LNHDA and CDR2 is SQIVND in the germline V gene (reference sequence). Deletions cut 2 bases from V and 3 bases from J, with 11 bases between. The CDR3 here is CASSINRGYNQPQHF. CDR3 nucleotide sequence: TGTGCCAGTAGTATAAACAGAGGGTACAATCAGCCCCAGCATTTT.

This chain uses TRBV7-9 with TRBJ2-7, with no clear D. The CDR3 is made up of 14 amino acids. Germline lookup yields CDR1 SEHNR and CDR2 FQNEAQ (reference sequence). Trimming removed 0 bases at V and 5 bases at J, with 11 bases between. CDR3 in amino acids: CASSLAGYPHEQYF. CDR3 DNA: TGTGCCAGCAGCTTAGCGGGATACCCCCACGAGCAGTACTTC.

The count of this clone is one. The chain combines TRBV11-2 with TRBJ1-3; unclear D gene. CDR1 and CDR2 (germline): SGHAT, FQNNGV. This CDR3 is built from 17 residues. V lost 1 base and J lost 0, with 13 bases in between. Written as DNA, the CDR3 is TGTGCCAGCAGCTTAGTGTCGGGCTTTCCCTCTGGAAACACCATATATTTT. This sequence encodes CASSLVSGFPSGNTIYF.

Here the CDR3 reads CASSLAGDRETQYF. The CDR3 nucleotides are TGCGCCAGCAGCCTAGCAGGTGACAGAGAGACCCAGTACTTC. V gene TRBV5-1 combines with J gene TRBJ2-5; possibly TRBD1 or TRBD2 for D (5 bases each). Trimming left V 4 bases short and J 4 bases short, with 14 bases between. In germline, CDR1 is SGHRS, CDR2 YFSETQ. The CDR3 spans 14 residues.

The DNA for the CDR3 is TGTGCCAGCAGCAGAAGCGGGAGGCTCAATGAGCAGTTCTTC. Amino acid sequence: CASSRSGRLNEQFF. This chain links TRBV7-2 with TRBJ2-1; 9 bases are a match to TRBD2. The CDR3 consists of 14 residues. The junction had 5 bases not matched to a gene; V was cut back by 5 bases and J by 6 bases. The V gene's germline CDR1 is SGHTA and CDR2 FQGNSA.

A few counts support this clone. The chain recombines TRBV7-2 with TRBJ1-5; D may be TRBD1 (6 bases). The CDR3 covers 16 residues. The V gene lost 5 bases and the J gene lost 0 bases, with 14 bases spanning the gap. CDR1 is SGHTA and CDR2 is FQGNSA in the germline V gene. CDR3 protein: CASSPRDKGSNQPQHF. The CDR3 nucleotides read TGTGCCAGCAGCCCGCGGGACAAAGGTAGCAATCAGCCCCAGCATTTT. The full variable domain, in which reference TRBV7-2 and TRBJ1-5 provide the parts outside the CDR3, is GAGVSQSPSNKVTEKGKDVELRCDPISGHTALYWYRQSLGQGLEFLIYFQGNSAPDKSGLPSDRFSAERTGGSVSTLTIQRTQQEDSAVYLCASSPRDKGSNQPQHFGDGTRLSIL.

The chain uses TRBV5-6 and TRBJ2-3, with 7 bases matching TRBD2. The CDR3 contains 18 residues. V was clipped by 3 bases and J by 4 bases; unmatched bases: 17. Germline assignment: CDR1 SGHDT and CDR2 YYEEEE. The CDR3 is CASSSGRGSRGRSDTQYF. The DNA for the CDR3 is TGTGCCAGCAGCTCGGGGCGGGGGAGCCGGGGGAGGTCAGATACGCAGTATTTT.

The rearrangement uses TRBV7-2 and TRBJ1-2; no clear D gene. Trimming left V 0 bases short and J 3 bases short, with 2 bases between. The CDR3 loop spans 12 amino acids. Germline values: CDR1 SGHTA, CDR2 FQGNSA. The DNA of the CDR3 is TGTGCCAGCAGCTTAGCGGACTATGGCTACACCTTC. It specifies CASSLADYGYTF.

The chain couples TRBV18 to TRBJ1-2; possible D gene TRBD1, 5 bases. The germline CDR1 and CDR2 sequences are KGHSH and LQKENI. This CDR3 has 16 amino acids. Trimming removed 1 base from V and 7 bases from J, with 19 bases in between. CDR3 sequence (DNA): TGTGCCAGCTCACCACTGGCAGGTGGGGCCCTGGGTGGCTACACCTTC. This sequence encodes CASSPLAGGALGGYTF.

The chain combines TRBV5-1 with TRBJ1-2; no definite D call. CDR3 size: 14 residues. V lost 0 bases, J lost 2 bases, and 8 bases lay in between. The V gene's germline CDR1 is SGHRS and CDR2 YFSETQ. The CDR3 coding sequence is TGCGCCAGCAGCTTGGATGGAGGCAACTATGGCTACACCTTC. Its translation is CASSLDGGNYGYTF.

The chain is built from TRBV11-3 and TRBJ2-1; the D is unclear. CDR1 and CDR2 from the germline V gene are SGHNT and YENEEA. CDR3 length: 13 residues. The ends were cut back, 5 bases at V and 9 bases at J, with 14 bases in the middle. The CDR3 protein is CASSPSASSEQFF. DNA of the CDR3: TGTGCCAGCAGCCCAAGCGCCTCGAGTGAGCAGTTCTTC.

CDR3 nucleotide sequence: TGTGCCAGCCGCGATCCTCGGCGGACGAACACCGGGGAGCTGTTTTTT. It codes for CASRDPRRTNTGELFF. The gene calls are TRBV11-1 and TRBJ2-2; D is uncertain. V lost 8 bases, J lost 0 bases, and 16 bases lay in between. Germline V gene sequence: CDR1 SGHAT, CDR2 FQDESV (reference sequence). The CDR3 is made up of 16 amino acids.

The rearrangement uses TRBV7-9 and TRBJ1-1; D gene uncertain. Trimming stripped 6 bases from V and 7 bases from J, with 15 bases between. This CDR3 spans 13 amino acids. The germline V gene encodes CDR1 SEHNR and CDR2 FQNEAQ (reference sequence). CDR3 in DNA: TGTGCCAGCAGTTTTACGTCTAGTGGTGAAGCTTTCTTT. Its translation is CASSFTSSGEAFF.

J is TRBJ1-1 and V is TRBV2; D not certain. CDR1 is SNHLY and CDR2 is FYNNEI in the germline V gene. Trimming took 1 base from V and 7 from J, leaving 10 bases between them. This CDR3 spans 13 amino acids. In DNA form, the CDR3 reads TGTGCCAGCAGTGAAGTTTATGGAGGTGAAGCTTTCTTT. Its translation is CASSEVYGGEAFF.

This chain joins TRBV7-2 and TRBJ2-7; D possibly corresponds to TRBD1 (6 bases). CDR3 length: 16 amino acids. The germline V gene encodes CDR1 SGHTA and CDR2 FQGNSA. Trimming took 3 bases from V and 0 from J, leaving 15 bases between them. CDR3 protein: CASSLFRQVSSYEQYF. The CDR3 DNA sequence: TGTGCCAGCAGCTTGTTCCGACAGGTCAGCTCCTACGAGCAGTACTTC.

The V gene is TRBV14, the J gene TRBJ2-1, with D unclear. CDR3 length: 14 amino acids. Germline CDR1 and CDR2: SGHDN and FVKESK. The V end lost 0 bases, the J end lost 15 bases, and 18 bases lay between the germline ends. CDR3 DNA sequence: TGTGCCAGCAGCCAAGAAAGCTTGCGTGGGAAGCGGTTCTTC. Translated, it gives CASSQESLRGKRFF.

The chain's CDR3 is CASSPSNDRSFNEQFF. CDR3 bases: TGTGCCAGCAGCCCGTCAAATGACAGGAGTTTTAATGAGCAGTTCTTC. The V call is TRBV11-1, the J call TRBJ2-1; tentatively, D is TRBD1 (6 bases). The CDR3 is made up of 16 amino acids. Trimming removed 5 bases from V and 7 bases from J, with 21 bases in between. CDR1 and CDR2 (germline): SGHAT, FQDESV (reference sequence).